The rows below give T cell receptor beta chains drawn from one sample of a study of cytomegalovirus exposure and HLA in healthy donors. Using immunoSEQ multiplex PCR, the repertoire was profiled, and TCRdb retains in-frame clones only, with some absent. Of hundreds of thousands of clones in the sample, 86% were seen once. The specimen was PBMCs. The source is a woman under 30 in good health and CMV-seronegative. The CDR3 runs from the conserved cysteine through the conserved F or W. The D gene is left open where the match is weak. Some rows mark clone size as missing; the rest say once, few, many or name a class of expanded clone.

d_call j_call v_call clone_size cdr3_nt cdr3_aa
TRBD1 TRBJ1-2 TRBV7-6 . TGTGCCAGCAGCAGCGGGACAGGGGATAGGAACTATGGCTACACCTTC CASSSGTGDRNYGYTF
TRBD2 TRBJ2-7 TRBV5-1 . TGCGCCAGCAGCTTGTTACTAGCGGAAACCACCAGGTACTACGAGCAGTACTTC CASSLLLAETTRYYEQYF
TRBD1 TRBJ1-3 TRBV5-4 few TGTGCCAGCAGCCCCGACAGGGCCGGAAACACCATATATTTT CASSPDRAGNTIYF
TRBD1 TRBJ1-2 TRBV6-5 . TGTGCCAGCAGTTACTCAGGGACAGGGAACGGCTACACCTTC CASSYSGTGNGYTF
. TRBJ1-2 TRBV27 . TGTGCCAGCAGTTTCCGATCCGGGGGGGGCTACACCTTC CASSFRSGGGYTF
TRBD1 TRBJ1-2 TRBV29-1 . TGCAGCGTCGGAGCCGGGACAGGGCCTTACTATGGCTACACCTTC CSVGAGTGPYYGYTF
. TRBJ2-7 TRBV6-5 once TGTGCCAGCAGTTACTCGAGTAGCAGGGGCCACGAGCAGTACTTC CASSYSSSRGHEQYF
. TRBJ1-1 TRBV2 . TGTGCCAGCAGTGTCCAGACAGGGAACACTGAAGCTTTCTTT CASSVQTGNTEAFF
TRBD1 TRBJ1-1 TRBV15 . TGTGCCACCAGCAGGGGGACAGGGGCCCCTGAAGCTTTCTTT CATSRGTGAPEAFF
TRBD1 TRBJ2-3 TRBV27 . TGTGCCAGCAGCTTAGGGACAGGGAGCACAGATACGCAGTATTTT CASSLGTGSTDTQYF
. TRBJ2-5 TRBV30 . TGTGCCTGGAGTACACTAGGAGCAATTCAAGAGACCCAGTACTTC CAWSTLGAIQETQYF
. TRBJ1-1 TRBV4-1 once TGCGCCAGCAGCCCCCGGGGAGGGGTGAGGGCTTTCTTT CASSPRGGVRAFF
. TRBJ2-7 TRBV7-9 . TGTGCCAGCAGCTTAGCTCGGAGTTGGGACGAGCAGTACTTC CASSLARSWDEQYF